Here is one T cell receptor beta chain with its context. This clone was observed a few times. This receptor's antigen is unknown. Per-base qualities were not stored, and no clone one base away is much larger. The sample originates from a study of CD8+ T cells in alopecia areata (dated by TCRdb to 2017 to 2018). Concerning the study at large: High-throughput TCRbeta sequencing was used to examine T cell clonal expansion in alopecia areata in both the C3H/HeJ mouse model and human patients. Scalp tissue and sorted CD4+ and CD8+ peripheral blood T cells from patchy and totalis/universalis alopecia areata patients and from healthy controls were covered by human TCRbeta sequencing. immunoSEQ multiplex PCR using 35 Vbeta forward primers and 13 Jbeta reverse primers was used to amplify TCRbeta CDR3 regions. RNA was extracted with the PAXgene miRNA kit for fixed scalp, the miRNeasy kit for PBMCs, and the RNeasy kit for mouse skin. Scalp clonality was compared across normal scalp (n=4), patchy alopecia areata scalp (n=8), and alopecia totalis/universalis scalp (n=8).

The protocol used for the library was the immunoSEQ multiplex PCR assay. For TCR sequencing, RNA was extracted from every sample and reverse transcribed into cDNA to serve as template. SuperScript III was used to make first-strand cDNA, primed with a 2:1 mix of oligo-dT and random hexamers. A synthetic immune receptor repertoire was used to gauge amplification bias, and whatever bias remained was removed computationally. As for how the authors treated the data: Raw reads were preprocessed to remove errors, and CDR3 was defined according to IMGT conventions as the region from the conserved cysteine to phenylalanine. Clonality was computed by normalizing Shannon entropy by log2 of the number of productive unique TCRs and subtracting the result from 1. CD4 or CD8 identity of scalp clones was inferred by cross-referencing scalp TCRbeta sequences with sorted blood CD4 and CD8 repertoires. As stored in TCRdb, this immuneACCESS dataset retains in-frame rearrangements with V and J assigned. A fraction of the clones does not appear; measured against another copy, unresolved V genes explain less than half of the discrepancy, and the remainder lacks a known reason. V and J calls plus clone size are reproduced from that table; the DNA served to infer D and trimming. The sample yields 35,000 or so clones; roughly 53% were counted once. Over 1.5% of the sample is held by the ten biggest clonotypes.

General findings and caveats noted by the study authors: Shared TCR sequences between patients were less evident than in mice, which may be partly attributable to HLA diversity in the patient population. Unlike mouse skin, which is dominated by gammadelta T cells, normal human skin has resident alphabeta T cells that are also sequenced, and this complicates analysis of the scalp TCR repertoire. Compared with normal scalp, lesional scalp had higher clonality and more expanded CD8+ clones, particularly in alopecia totalis/universalis, a pattern that suggests antigenic drive.

In roughly five patients from the biomarker study, CD4+ cells were sorted further to obtain CD25+CD127- cells. Peripheral blood and lesional scalp punch biopsies were obtained from patients with alopecia areata. PBMCs were isolated by density centrifugation and stained for CD3, CD4 and CD8, and CD4+ and CD8+ T cells were sorted on a FACSAria. Alopecia areata patients who were not treated were recruited through a multicenter biomarker study. The CDR3 sequence holds 19 residues, the cysteine and phenylalanine included. Just CDR3 DNA is preserved here, 57 bases in frame from base 1. The germline V gene sets CDR1 to SGHDN and CDR2 to FVKESK. V drops 1 base and J drops 4 bases, leaving 22 bases in between.

Sequences were obtained from CD4+ Tregs sorted from blood. This clonotype was obtained from a human donor with alopecia areata. Here the chain combines TRBV14 and TRBJ2-2, with a weak D call of TRBD2 (5 bases match). The DNA is as follows: TGTGCCAGCAGCCAAGGAGGCCTCCGGGGAGAGGTCGGCACCGGGGAGCTGTTTTTT. This codes for CASSQGGLRGEVGTGELFF.